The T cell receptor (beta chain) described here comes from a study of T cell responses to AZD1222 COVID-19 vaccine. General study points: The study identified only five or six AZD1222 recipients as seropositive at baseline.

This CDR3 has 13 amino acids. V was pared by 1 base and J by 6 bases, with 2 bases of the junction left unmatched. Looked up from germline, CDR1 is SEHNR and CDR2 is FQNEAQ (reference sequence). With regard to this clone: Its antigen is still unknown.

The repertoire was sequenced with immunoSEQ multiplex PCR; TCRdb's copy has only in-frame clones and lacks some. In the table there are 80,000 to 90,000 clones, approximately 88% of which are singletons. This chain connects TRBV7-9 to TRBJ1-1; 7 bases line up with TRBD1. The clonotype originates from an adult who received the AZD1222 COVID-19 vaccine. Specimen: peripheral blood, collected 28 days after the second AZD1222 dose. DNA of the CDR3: TGTGCCAGCAGCTTAGGACAGGGCGCTGAAGCTTTCTTT. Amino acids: CASSLGQGAEAFF.